Listed below are T cell receptor beta chains from one sample, sequenced in a study of blood T cells in healthy people across ages. TCRdb independently ran MiXCR on the 5' RACE reads; one entry per CDR3 protein. The data hold hundreds of thousands of distinct CDR3 sequences, with 58% observed a single time. Sequencing used blood. These receptors came from a young man in good health. Both conserved end residues are part of each CDR3. D genes are given only for firm matches. Clone size is stated in some rows and not others, as once, few, many or a class when expanded.

>TRBJ2-4|few|NA|TRBV10-2
TGCGCCAGCAGTGAGTCAGCCGAGGGCATTCAGTACTTC
CASSESAEGIQYF
>TRBJ1-1|NA|NA|TRBV7-8
TGTGCCAGCAGCTTAAGGTGGGAGGGGAACACTGAAGCTTTCTTT
CASSLRWEGNTEAFF
>TRBJ1-2|NA|TRBD1|TRBV12-3/TRBV12-4
TGTGCCAGCAGAGGACAGGGGGCGCGTGGCTACACCTTC
CASRGQGARGYTF
>TRBJ2-5|NA|NA|TRBV12-3/TRBV12-4
TGTGCCAGCAGTGCCAGTCGGGACGGGGAGACCCAGTACTTC
CASSASRDGETQYF
>TRBJ1-5|few|NA|TRBV6-4
TGTGCCAGCAGCCCAACCGCGGAAGGGGATCAGCCCCAGCATTTT
CASSPTAEGDQPQHF
>TRBJ2-6|NA|NA|TRBV20-1
TGCAGTGCTAGAGCGGGCAGGGTGGGTACCGACTCTGGGGCCAACGTCCTGACTTTC
CSARAGRVGTDSGANVLTF
>TRBJ2-7|NA|TRBD1|TRBV3-1
TGTGCCAGCAGCCATCCTCCGAGAACAGGGGGCAATGAGCAGTACTTC
CASSHPPRTGGNEQYF
>TRBJ2-5|NA|TRBD2|TRBV14
TGTGCCAGCAGCCAAGATGGGGCGGGAGGAAAGACCCAGTACTTC
CASSQDGAGGKTQYF
>TRBJ1-1|NA|NA|TRBV5-6
TGTGCCAGCGCCCTAATTCGGAACACTGAAGCTTTCTTT
CASALIRNTEAFF
>TRBJ1-2|NA|NA|TRBV29-1
TGCAGCGTCACGGACAGATCAACTAACTATGGCTACACCTTC
CSVTDRSTNYGYTF
>TRBJ2-4|NA|NA|TRBV20-1
TGCAGTCGGGTTGGCGGGGCAAGGAACATTCAGTACTTC
CSRVGGARNIQYF
>TRBJ2-7|NA|NA|TRBV7-9
TGTGCCAGCAGCGAACGCCCAGGGGCCCTGGGGGAGCAGTACTTC
CASSERPGALGEQYF
>TRBJ1-2|few|TRBD1|TRBV12-3/TRBV12-4
TGTGCCAGCAGTGCGGGACAGGGTATTACCTATGGCTACACCTTC
CASSAGQGITYGYTF
>TRBJ2-3|NA|NA|TRBV6-2/TRBV6-3
TGTGCCAGCAGCACCGGACTCGCGAGGGATACGCAGTATTTT
CASSTGLARDTQYF
>TRBJ2-7|NA|NA|TRBV7-9
TGTGCCAGCAGCTTTCGGGGTCTCGACGAGCAGTACTTC
CASSFRGLDEQYF
>TRBJ2-1|NA|NA|TRBV5-5
TGTGCCAGCAGCCCGACCCCACCGGGAGATTACTACAATGAGCAGTTCTTC
CASSPTPPGDYYNEQFF
>TRBJ2-4|few|NA|TRBV28
TGTGCCAGCAGTTCTCAGGGTGTTCAGTACTTC
CASSSQGVQYF
>TRBJ2-7|NA|NA|TRBV7-2
TGTGCCAGCAGTCCGCCCGACTACCGGGGATACGAGCAGTACTTC
CASSPPDYRGYEQYF
>TRBJ2-5|NA|TRBD1|TRBV12-3/TRBV12-4
TGTGCCAGCAGTTTTGGACAGGGGGAGACCCAGTACTTC
CASSFGQGETQYF
>TRBJ2-7|NA|NA|TRBV12-3/TRBV12-4
TGTGCCAGCAGTTTGTCTCAATACGAGCAGTACTTC
CASSLSQYEQYF
>TRBJ2-3|NA|NA|TRBV4-1
TGCGCCAGCAGCCAAGATTCCAGGGTCGATACGCAGTATTTT
CASSQDSRVDTQYF
>TRBJ1-5|few|NA|TRBV12-3/TRBV12-4
TGTGCCAGCAGGAAGACAGGCGGAAATCAGCCCCAGCATTTT
CASRKTGGNQPQHF
>TRBJ2-3|once|NA|TRBV24-1
TGTGCCACCTCGGACACAGATACGCAGTATTTT
CATSDTDTQYF
>TRBJ2-2|many|NA|TRBV20-1
TGCAGTGCTAGAGATGGTATTTGGGGACCGCGGGACACCGGGGAGCTGTTTTTT
CSARDGIWGPRDTGELFF
>TRBJ2-3|NA|NA|TRBV7-9
TGTGCCAGCACCCAGGAGTCTAAGGCAGATACGCAGTATTTT
CASTQESKADTQYF
>TRBJ1-1|once|TRBD1|TRBV20-1
TGCAGTGAACGGACAGGGAATGGGGGAGCTTTCTTT
CSERTGNGGAFF
>TRBJ2-7|once|NA|TRBV13
TGTGCCAGCAGCTTAGGGACTCGAACCCACGAGCAGTACTTC
CASSLGTRTHEQYF
>TRBJ2-1|NA|TRBD2|TRBV7-2
TGTGCCAGCAGCTTAAGGCGGGAGGGCTATGAGCAGTTCTTC
CASSLRREGYEQFF
>TRBJ2-1|few|TRBD2|TRBV29-1
TGCAGCGTTGTCATTCCGCTAGCGGGACTCAATGAGCAGTTCTTC
CSVVIPLAGLNEQFF
>TRBJ2-7|NA|NA|TRBV7-2
TGTGCCAGCAGCTTAGACGTGGCAGGTCTCTACGAGCAGTACTTC
CASSLDVAGLYEQYF
>TRBJ2-7|NA|NA|TRBV6-6
TGTGCCAGCAGAGAGGACTACGAGCAGTACTTC
CASREDYEQYF
>TRBJ2-1|NA|TRBD2|TRBV20-1
TGCAGTGCTAGACTGCGGGGGGGTCCCAATGAGCAGTTCTTC
CSARLRGGPNEQFF
>TRBJ2-2|few|NA|TRBV2
TGTGCCAGCAGTGGTTTGTCCTCGAACACCGGGGAGCTGTTTTTT
CASSGLSSNTGELFF
>TRBJ2-7|few|NA|TRBV6-2/TRBV6-3
TGTGCCAGCAGTTACCGACAAACTAAGTACTTC
CASSYRQTKYF
>TRBJ2-3|NA|TRBD2|TRBV2
TGTGCCAGCAGCGTCTGGGGTAGCGGGGCCGGAGATACGCAGTATTTT
CASSVWGSGAGDTQYF
>TRBJ2-3|NA|TRBD2|TRBV5-1
TGCGCCAGCAGACCCAGCGGGAGTCTGACAGATACGCAGTATTTT
CASRPSGSLTDTQYF
>TRBJ2-7|NA|NA|TRBV25-1
TGTGCCAGCAGTGAAGCTGATTCCTACGAGCAGTACTTC
CASSEADSYEQYF